This TCR beta chain was found in a study of blood T cell repertoires in COVID-19. The CDR3 loop spans 15 amino acids. V shed 4 bases and J 4 bases; nucleotides not matched to a gene: 5. CDR1 and CDR2 from the germline V gene are SGHAT and FQNNGV. Authors' data handling: Using reference gene primer amplification, nucleated cell counts were estimated. Sequencing used immunoSEQ multiplex PCR; TCRdb keeps in-frame clones, though not all of them. That table supplies the V and J calls and clone size; D and trimming were determined from the DNA. In the table there are over 150,000 clones, about nine tenths of which are singletons.

The sample was peripheral blood. This chain links TRBV11-2 with TRBJ2-2; 8 bases agree with TRBD2. This TCR was sampled from a man aged 18 to 29 who had recovered from COVID-19. DNA of the CDR3: TGTGCCAGCAGCTACGTAGCGGGAACCACCGGGGAGCTGTTTTTT. Its translation: CASSYVAGTTGELFF. Variable domain in full (rest from reference TRBV11-2 and TRBJ2-2): EAGVAQSPRYKIIEKRQSVAFWCNPISGHATLYWYQQILGQGPKLLIQFQNNGVVDDSQLPKDRFSAERLKGVDSTLKIQPAKLEDSAVYLCASSYVAGTTGELFFGEGSRLTVL.